One sample yielded the 13 T cell receptor beta chains listed below, sequenced in a study of Ad26.COV2.S vaccination and SARS-CoV-2 variants. The treatment denotes: around 19 received Ad26.COV2.S at low or high dose, single or two shots; 5 received placebo; per-sample allocation not given. Samples analyzed were those drawn on day 63 after the first vaccine or placebo injection. Profiled with immunoSEQ multiplex PCR; TCRdb holds only in-frame clones, not every one. The sample lists around 340,000 clones, approximately 86% occurring once. Sequenced here: peripheral blood, sampled in a trial of Ad26.COV2.S vaccine versus placebo. These receptors all come from a person aged 18-65 years who received the Ad26.COV2.S COVID-19 vaccine or a placebo.

The genes are TRBV10-3 and TRBJ2-7, with D hard to call. Germline loops: CDR1 ENHRY, CDR2 SYGVKD. The V end lost 3 bases, the J end lost 4 bases, and 4 bases lay between the germline ends. There are 11 residues in the CDR3. CDR3 amino acids: CAISEQYEQYF. CDR3 in DNA: TGTGCCATCAGTGAACAGTACGAGCAGTACTTC.

The V gene is TRBV3-1 (or the pseudogene TRBV3-2), the J gene TRBJ1-1; weak D call: TRBD1 (5 bases). This CDR3 region has 13 residues. Trimming removed 4 bases from V and 2 bases from J, with 8 bases in between. The germline V gene encodes CDR1 LGHDT and CDR2 YNNKEL (reference sequence). CDR3 in amino acids: CASSPRVNTEAFF. The CDR3 bases are TGTGCCAGCAGCCCCAGGGTTAACACTGAAGCTTTCTTT.

In DNA form, the CDR3 reads TGTGCCTGGAGTACCACCTACACCGGGGAGCTGTTTTTT. Translated, it gives CAWSTTYTGELFF. The chain joins TRBV30 to TRBJ2-2; D is ambiguous. V lost 2 bases and J lost 3, with 7 bases in between. The CDR3 spans 13 residues. CDR1 is GTSNPN and CDR2 is SVGIG in the germline V gene (reference sequence).

The rearrangement joins TRBV24-1 to TRBJ2-1; no firm D call. Per germline, CDR1 KGHDR and CDR2 SFDVKD. This CDR3 has 15 amino acids. The V end lost 0 bases, the J end lost 7 bases, and 12 bases lay between the germline ends. In DNA form, the CDR3 reads TGTGCCACCAGTGATTTGGAAGGGCCCGGGAATGAGCAGTTCTTC. Residues: CATSDLEGPGNEQFF.

The CDR3 bases are TGTGCCAGCAGCGCATCGGACAGGGTGATAGAAGAGCAGTACTTC. Protein sequence: CASSASDRVIEEQYF. The chain carries TRBV6-6 and TRBJ2-7; 8 bases fit TRBD1. This CDR3 has 15 amino acids. V dropped 6 bases and J dropped 7; count of bases not matched to a gene: 14. Germline-derived CDR1 and CDR2 are MNHNY and SVGAGI (reference sequence).

V is TRBV4-2 and J is TRBJ1-5; D is undetermined. The V gene's germline CDR1 is LGHNA and CDR2 YNFKEQ. CDR3 size: 15 residues. V was trimmed by 0 bases and J by 0 bases, leaving 6 bases between them. The CDR3 DNA reads TGTGCCAGCAGCCAAGAGCTCACTAGCAATCAGCCCCAGCATTTT. As protein: CASSQELTSNQPQHF.

The chain recombines TRBV24-1 with TRBJ1-4; no definite D call. The CDR3 spans 16 residues. CDR1 KGHDR and CDR2 SFDVKD come from the germline V gene. Trimming shortened V by 7 bases and J by 8 bases, and 22 bases separated the two germline ends. In DNA, the CDR3 is TGTGCCACCAGCCCCTCTGATGCAGGTCATGGGGAAAAACTGTTTTTT. This encodes CATSPSDAGHGEKLFF.

The J gene is TRBJ1-4, the V gene TRBV18, with 9 bases lining up with TRBD1. The CDR3 covers 15 residues. V shed 0 bases and J 8 bases; nucleotides not matched to a gene: 4. Germline CDR1 reads KGHSH; CDR2 reads LQKENI. CDR3 in DNA: TGTGCCAGCTCACCACCGGGACAGGGTTTGGAAAAACTGTTTTTT. It specifies CASSPPGQGLEKLFF.

The chain has TRBV6-4 and TRBJ1-1, with TRBD1 matching over 11 bases. CDR1 is MRHNA, CDR2 SNTAGT, per germline. The ends lost 6 bases at V and 6 bases at J; junction bases unmatched: 6. The CDR3 loop spans 14 amino acids. The CDR3 is CASRSGTGGSEAFF. DNA of the CDR3: TGTGCCAGCAGGAGCGGGACAGGGGGTTCTGAAGCTTTCTTT.

This clone showed up just a few times. The chain links TRBV20-1 to TRBJ2-4; TRBD2 agrees at 10 bases. Trimming cost V 3 bases and J 8 bases; bases outside gene matches: 7. Looked up from germline, CDR1 is DFQATT and CDR2 is SNEGSKA (reference sequence). CDR3 length: 14 residues. As DNA, the CDR3 is TGCAGTGCTAGTTGGGGACTAGCGACGCACATTCAGTACTTC. It is translated as CSASWGLATHIQYF.

V gene TRBV5-6 combines with J gene TRBJ2-7; 9 positions match TRBD1. V gave up 5 bases and J gave up 7 bases; unmatched junction bases: 10. The germline V gene encodes CDR1 SGHDT and CDR2 YYEEEE. This CDR3 spans 14 amino acids. CDR3 sequence: CASRLQGAPGEQYF. The CDR3 coding sequence is TGTGCCAGCAGGCTACAGGGGGCGCCGGGGGAGCAGTACTTC.

The CDR3 sequence is CASSSGQGGNQPQHF. The CDR3 DNA reads TGCGCCAGCAGCTCCGGACAGGGAGGCAATCAGCCCCAGCATTTT. The chain recombines TRBV5-1 with TRBJ1-5; 8 bases are shared with TRBD1. The CDR3 runs to 15 residues. The V gene's germline CDR1 is SGHRS and CDR2 YFSETQ. With 3 bases clipped from V and 2 bases from J, the junction kept 4 bases outside the gene matches.

The J gene is TRBJ2-2, the V gene TRBV4-1; perhaps D is TRBD1 or TRBD2 (6 bases each). The CDR3 sequence is 15 residues long. V was trimmed by 3 bases and J by 3 bases, leaving 11 bases between them. Germline V gene lookup returns CDR1 MGHRA and CDR2 YSYEKL. DNA of the CDR3: TGCGCCAGCAGCCATCGGGGGCTCGACACCGGGGAGCTGTTTTTT. Translating gives CASSHRGLDTGELFF.